The clone carrying this TCR beta chain was seen only a few times. Losses at the gene ends were 0 bases for V and 6 bases for J; bases not matched to a gene: 4. CDR1 and CDR2 (germline): SGDLS, YYNGEE. The CDR3 has 14 amino acids. This entry is derived from a study of T cells in Graves' hyperthyroidism and ophthalmopathy. TCR beta CDR3 regions were amplified from RNA transcripts. HTBI primers drove first-round RT-PCR of the TCR CDR3. TCRdb re-called the multiplex PCR reads through MiXCR, storing one row per CDR3 protein. Of about 640,000 distinct CDR3 sequences listed, more than 20% were seen once; the top ten hold approximately 30%.

The rearrangement uses TRBV9 and TRBJ1-1, with 8 bases that match TRBD1. The specimen sequenced was blood. This TCR derives from a young man with Graves' ophthalmopathy. CDR3 sequence: CASSVDGTGPEAFF. In DNA, the CDR3 is TGTGCCAGCAGCGTAGACGGGACAGGCCCTGAAGCTTTCTTT.